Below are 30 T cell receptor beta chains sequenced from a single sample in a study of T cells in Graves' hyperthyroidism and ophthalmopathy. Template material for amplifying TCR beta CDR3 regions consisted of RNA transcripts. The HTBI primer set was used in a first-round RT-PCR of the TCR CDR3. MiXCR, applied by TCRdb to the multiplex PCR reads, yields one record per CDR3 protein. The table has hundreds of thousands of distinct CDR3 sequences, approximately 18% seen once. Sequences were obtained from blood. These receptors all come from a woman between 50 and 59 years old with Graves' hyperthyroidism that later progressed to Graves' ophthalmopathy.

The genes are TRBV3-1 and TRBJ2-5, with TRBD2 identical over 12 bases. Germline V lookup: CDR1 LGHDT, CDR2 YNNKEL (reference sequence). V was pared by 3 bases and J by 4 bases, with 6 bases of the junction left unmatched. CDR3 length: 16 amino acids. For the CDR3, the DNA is TGTGCCAGCAGCCAGGCTAGCGGGGGGGCCGGAGAGACCCAGTACTTC. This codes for CASSQASGGAGETQYF.

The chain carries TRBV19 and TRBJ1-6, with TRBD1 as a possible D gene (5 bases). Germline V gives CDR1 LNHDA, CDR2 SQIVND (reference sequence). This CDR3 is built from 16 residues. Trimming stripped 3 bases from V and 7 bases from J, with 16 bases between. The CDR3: CASSIPALAGNSPLHF. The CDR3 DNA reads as TGTGCCAGTAGTATCCCGGCTTTGGCAGGGAATTCACCCCTCCACTTT.

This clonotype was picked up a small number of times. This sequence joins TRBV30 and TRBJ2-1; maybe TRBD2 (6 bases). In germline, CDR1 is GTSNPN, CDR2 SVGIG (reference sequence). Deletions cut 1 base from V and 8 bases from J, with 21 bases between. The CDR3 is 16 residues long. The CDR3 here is CAWSAPTRGVFDEQFF. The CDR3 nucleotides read TGTGCCTGGAGTGCACCGACTAGGGGCGTATTCGATGAGCAGTTCTTC.

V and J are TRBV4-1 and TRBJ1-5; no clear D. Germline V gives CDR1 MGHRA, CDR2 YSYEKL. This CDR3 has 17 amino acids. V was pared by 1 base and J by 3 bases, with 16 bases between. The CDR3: CASSQGGSLSLNQPQHF. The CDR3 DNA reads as TGCGCCAGCAGCCAAGGAGGTTCTCTGTCCCTCAATCAGCCCCAGCATTTT.

CDR3 in amino acids: CASSSDRGREKLFF. The CDR3 DNA reads TGTGCCAGCAGCAGCGACAGGGGGCGTGAAAAACTGTTTTTT. The rearrangement uses TRBV6-1 and TRBJ1-4; 10 positions agree with TRBD1. CDR1 and CDR2 (germline): MNHNS, SASEGT. Trimming took 6 bases from V and 7 from J; bases not matched to a gene: 5. The CDR3 covers 14 residues.

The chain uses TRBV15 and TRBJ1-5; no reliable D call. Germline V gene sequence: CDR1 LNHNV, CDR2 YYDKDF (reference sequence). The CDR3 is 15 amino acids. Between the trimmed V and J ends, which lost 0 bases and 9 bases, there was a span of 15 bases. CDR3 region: CATSRDISSRRPQHF. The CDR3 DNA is TGTGCCACCAGCAGAGATATCAGTTCTAGGCGGCCCCAGCATTTT.

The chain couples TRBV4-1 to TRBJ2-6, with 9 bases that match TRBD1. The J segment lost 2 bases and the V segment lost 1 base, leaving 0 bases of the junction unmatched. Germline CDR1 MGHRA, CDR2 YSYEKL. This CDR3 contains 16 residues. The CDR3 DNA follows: TGCGCCAGCAGCCAAGGGACAGGGGCTGGGGCCAACGTCCTGACTTTC. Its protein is CASSQGTGAGANVLTF.

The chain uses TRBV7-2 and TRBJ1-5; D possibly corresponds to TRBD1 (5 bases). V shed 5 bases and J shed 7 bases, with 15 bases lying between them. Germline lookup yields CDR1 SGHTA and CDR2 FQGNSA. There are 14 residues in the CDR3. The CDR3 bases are TGTGCCAGCAGCGTAACAGGCGGAGAGCAGCCCCAGCATTTT. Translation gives CASSVTGGEQPQHF.

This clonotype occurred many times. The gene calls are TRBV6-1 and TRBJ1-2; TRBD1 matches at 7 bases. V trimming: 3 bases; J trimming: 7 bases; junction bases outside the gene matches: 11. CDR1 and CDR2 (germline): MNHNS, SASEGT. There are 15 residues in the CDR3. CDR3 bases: TGTGCCAGCAGTGAGTCCCCGACAGGGTACAGTGGCTACACCTTC. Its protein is CASSESPTGYSGYTF.

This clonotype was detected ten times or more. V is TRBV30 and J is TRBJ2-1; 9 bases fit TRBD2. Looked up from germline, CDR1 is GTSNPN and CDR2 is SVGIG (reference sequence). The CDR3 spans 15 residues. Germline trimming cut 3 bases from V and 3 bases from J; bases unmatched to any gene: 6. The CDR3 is CAWSRRGGIYNEQFF. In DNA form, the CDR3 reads TGTGCCTGGAGCAGGCGGGGGGGCATCTACAATGAGCAGTTCTTC.

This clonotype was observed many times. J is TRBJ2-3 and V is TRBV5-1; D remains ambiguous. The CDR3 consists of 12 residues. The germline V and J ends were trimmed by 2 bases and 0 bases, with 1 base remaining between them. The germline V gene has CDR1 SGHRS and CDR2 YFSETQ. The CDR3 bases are TGCGCCAGCAGCTTTAGCACAGATACGCAGTATTTT. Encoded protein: CASSFSTDTQYF.

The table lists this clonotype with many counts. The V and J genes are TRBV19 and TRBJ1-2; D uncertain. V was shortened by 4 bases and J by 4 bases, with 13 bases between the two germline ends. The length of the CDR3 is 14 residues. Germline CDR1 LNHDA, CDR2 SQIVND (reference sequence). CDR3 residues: CASSTETASYGYTF. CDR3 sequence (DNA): TGTGCCAGTAGTACGGAGACGGCTTCCTATGGCTACACCTTC. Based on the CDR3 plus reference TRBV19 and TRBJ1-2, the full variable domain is DGGITQSPKYLFRKEGQNVTLSCEQNLNHDAMYWYRQDPGQGLRLIYYSQIVNDFQKGDIAEGYSVSREKKESFPLTVTSAQKNPTAFYLCASSTETASYGYTFGSGTRLTVV.

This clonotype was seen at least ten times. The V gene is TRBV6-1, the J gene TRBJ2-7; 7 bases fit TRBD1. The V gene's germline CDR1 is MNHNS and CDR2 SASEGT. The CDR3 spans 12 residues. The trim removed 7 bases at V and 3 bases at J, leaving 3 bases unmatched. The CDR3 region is CASTGQVYEQYF. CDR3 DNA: TGTGCCAGCACTGGACAGGTCTACGAGCAGTACTTC.

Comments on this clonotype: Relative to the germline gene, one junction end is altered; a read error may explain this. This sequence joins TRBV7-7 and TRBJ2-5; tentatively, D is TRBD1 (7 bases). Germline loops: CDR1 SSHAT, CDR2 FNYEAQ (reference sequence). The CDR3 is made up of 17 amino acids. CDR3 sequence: CASSLLRAGQQQETQYF. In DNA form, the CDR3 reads TGTGCTAGCAGCCTCCTCCGGGCGGGACAGCAACAAGAGACCCAGTACTTC.

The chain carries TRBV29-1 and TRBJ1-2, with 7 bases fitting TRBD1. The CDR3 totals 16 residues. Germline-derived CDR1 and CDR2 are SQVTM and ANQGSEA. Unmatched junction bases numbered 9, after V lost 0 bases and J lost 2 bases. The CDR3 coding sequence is TGCAGCGTTGAAGATCCAACTGGGACAGAGAACTATGGCTACACCTTC. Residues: CSVEDPTGTENYGYTF.

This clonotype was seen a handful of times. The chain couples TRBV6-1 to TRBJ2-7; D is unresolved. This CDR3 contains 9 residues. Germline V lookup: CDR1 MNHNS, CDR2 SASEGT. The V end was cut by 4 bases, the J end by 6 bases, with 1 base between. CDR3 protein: CASSGEQYF. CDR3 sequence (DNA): TGTGCCAGCAGTGGCGAGCAGTACTTC.

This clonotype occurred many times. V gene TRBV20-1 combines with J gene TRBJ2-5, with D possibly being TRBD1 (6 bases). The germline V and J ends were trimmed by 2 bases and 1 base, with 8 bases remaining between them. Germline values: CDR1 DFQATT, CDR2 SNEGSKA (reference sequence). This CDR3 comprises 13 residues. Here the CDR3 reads CSARRDTQETQYF. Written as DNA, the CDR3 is TGCAGTGCTAGAAGGGACACCCAAGAGACCCAGTACTTC.

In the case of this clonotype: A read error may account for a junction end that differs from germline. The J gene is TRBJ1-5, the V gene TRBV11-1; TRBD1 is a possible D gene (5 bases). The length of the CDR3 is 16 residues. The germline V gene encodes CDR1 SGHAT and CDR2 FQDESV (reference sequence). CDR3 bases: TGCGCCAGCAGCCAAGTCCGGGGGATTAGCAATCAGCCCCAGCATTTT. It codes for CASSQVRGISNQPQHF.

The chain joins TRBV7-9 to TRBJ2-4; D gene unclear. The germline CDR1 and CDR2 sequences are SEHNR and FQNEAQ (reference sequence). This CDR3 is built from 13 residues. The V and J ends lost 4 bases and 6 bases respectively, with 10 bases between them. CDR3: CASSSPWVNIQYF. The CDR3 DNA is TGTGCCAGCAGCTCTCCGTGGGTAAACATTCAGTACTTC.

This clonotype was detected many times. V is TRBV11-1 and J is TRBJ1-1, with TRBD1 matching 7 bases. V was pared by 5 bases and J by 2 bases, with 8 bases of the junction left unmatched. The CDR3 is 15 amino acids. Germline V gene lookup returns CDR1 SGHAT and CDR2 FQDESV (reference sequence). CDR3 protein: CASSRETGTNTEAFF. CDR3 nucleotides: TGTGCCAGCAGCCGCGAGACAGGGACAAACACTGAAGCTTTCTTT.

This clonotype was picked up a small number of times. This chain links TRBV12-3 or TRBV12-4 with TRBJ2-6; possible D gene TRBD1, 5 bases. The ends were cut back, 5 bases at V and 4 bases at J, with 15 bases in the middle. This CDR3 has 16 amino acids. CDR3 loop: CASSQETGSGANVLTF. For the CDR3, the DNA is TGTGCCAGCAGTCAGGAAACAGGATCCGGGGCCAACGTCCTGACTTTC.

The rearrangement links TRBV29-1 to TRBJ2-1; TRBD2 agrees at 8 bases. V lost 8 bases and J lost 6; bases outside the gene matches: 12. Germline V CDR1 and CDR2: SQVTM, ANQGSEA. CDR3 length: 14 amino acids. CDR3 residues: CSTRAGDASNEQFF. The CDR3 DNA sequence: TGCAGCACCCGAGCGGGGGATGCTTCCAATGAGCAGTTCTTC.

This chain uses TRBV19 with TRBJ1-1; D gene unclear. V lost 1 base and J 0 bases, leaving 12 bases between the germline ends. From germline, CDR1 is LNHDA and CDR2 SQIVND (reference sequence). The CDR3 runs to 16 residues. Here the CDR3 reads CASSIGETIMNTEAFF. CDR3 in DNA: TGTGCCAGTAGTATAGGGGAGACAATTATGAACACTGAAGCTTTCTTT. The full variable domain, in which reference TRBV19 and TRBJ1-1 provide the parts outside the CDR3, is DGGITQSPKYLFRKEGQNVTLSCEQNLNHDAMYWYRQDPGQGLRLIYYSQIVNDFQKGDIAEGYSVSREKKESFPLTVTSAQKNPTAFYLCASSIGETIMNTEAFFGQGTRLTVV.

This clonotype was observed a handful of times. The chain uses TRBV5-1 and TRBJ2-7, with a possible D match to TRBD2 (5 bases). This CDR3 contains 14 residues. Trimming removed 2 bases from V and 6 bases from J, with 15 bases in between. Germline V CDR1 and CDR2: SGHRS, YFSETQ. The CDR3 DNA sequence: TGCGCCAGCAGCTTCTTCGGGGATTTGAGCGAGCAGTACTTC. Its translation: CASSFFGDLSEQYF.

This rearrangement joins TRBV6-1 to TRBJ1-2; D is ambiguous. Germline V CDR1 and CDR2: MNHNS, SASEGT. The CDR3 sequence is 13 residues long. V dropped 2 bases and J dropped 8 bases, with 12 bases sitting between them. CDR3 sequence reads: CASSEWRAGGYTF. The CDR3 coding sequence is TGTGCCAGCAGTGAATGGAGGGCGGGCGGCTACACCTTC.

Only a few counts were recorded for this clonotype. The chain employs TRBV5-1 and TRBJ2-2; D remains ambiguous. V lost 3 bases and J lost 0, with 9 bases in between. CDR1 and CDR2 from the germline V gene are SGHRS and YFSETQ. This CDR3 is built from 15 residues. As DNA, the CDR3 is TGCGCCAGCAGCTCGCAAGGTCCGAACACCGGGGAGCTGTTTTTT. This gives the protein CASSSQGPNTGELFF.

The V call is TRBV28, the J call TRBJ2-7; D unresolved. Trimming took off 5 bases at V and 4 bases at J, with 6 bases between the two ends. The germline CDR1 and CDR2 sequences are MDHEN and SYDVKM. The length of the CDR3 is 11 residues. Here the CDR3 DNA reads TGTGCCAGCAGTCCTATGTACGAGCAGTACTTC. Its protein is CASSPMYEQYF.

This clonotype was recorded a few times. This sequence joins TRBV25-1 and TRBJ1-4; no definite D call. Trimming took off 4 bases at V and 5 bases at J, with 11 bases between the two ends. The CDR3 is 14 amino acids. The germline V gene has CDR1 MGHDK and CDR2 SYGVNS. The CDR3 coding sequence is TGTGCCAGCAGTGGAACGACGGCGAATGAAAAACTGTTTTTT. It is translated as CASSGTTANEKLFF.

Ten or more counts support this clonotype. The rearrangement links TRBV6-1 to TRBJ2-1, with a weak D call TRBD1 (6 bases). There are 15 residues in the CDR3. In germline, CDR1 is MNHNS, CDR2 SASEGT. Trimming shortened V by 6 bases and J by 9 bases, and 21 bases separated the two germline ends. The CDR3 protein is CASRALDRVTSEQFF. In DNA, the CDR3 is TGTGCCAGCAGAGCCTTGGACAGAGTTACATCTGAGCAGTTCTTC.

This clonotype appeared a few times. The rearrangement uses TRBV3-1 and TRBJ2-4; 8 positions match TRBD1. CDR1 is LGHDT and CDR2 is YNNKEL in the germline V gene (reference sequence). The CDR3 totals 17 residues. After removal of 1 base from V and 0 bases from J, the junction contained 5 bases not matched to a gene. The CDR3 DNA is TGTGCCAGCAGCCAAGGGACAGGGATACTAGCCAAAAACATTCAGTACTTC. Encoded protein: CASSQGTGILAKNIQYF.